A selection of T cell receptor beta chains follows, all from one sample in a study of Graves' ophthalmopathy and Graves' hyperthyroidism. TCRdb reanalysed the multiplex PCR reads using MiXCR and keeps one entry per CDR3 protein. Among over a million distinct CDR3 sequences listed, about 35% were seen once. The sample consisted of peripheral blood or thyroid tissue (not recorded which). All receptors derive from an adult man with Graves' hyperthyroidism. CDR3s include the opening cysteine and the closing phenylalanine or tryptophan. The order of the fields is V gene, CDR3 protein.

>TRBV9
CASSPPGFHEQYF
>TRBV29-1
CSVVGGDRDHPSYGYTF
>TRBV20-1
CSASPVSGGRKGTGELFF
>TRBV4-3
CASSQAGTGGWYGYTF
>TRBV20-1
CSANVQGDQPQHF
>TRBV29-1
CSDSGTGGSETQYF
>TRBV6-5
CASSPTGSSMMNTEAFF
>TRBV6-5
CASSYVGQGNRSPLHF
>TRBV4-3
CASSHRGSGNTEAFF
>TRBV25-1
CASSDSRRGAYEQYF
>TRBV5-1
CASSPTPGEVQYF
>TRBV7-6
CASSISGVSGANVLTF
>TRBV5-4
CASSLSGQSVYEQYF
>TRBV29-1
CSVGVWWDMGRYTF
>TRBV10-2
CASSRRGTGAQETQYF
>TRBV7-2
CASSLLQGQLVGNTIYF